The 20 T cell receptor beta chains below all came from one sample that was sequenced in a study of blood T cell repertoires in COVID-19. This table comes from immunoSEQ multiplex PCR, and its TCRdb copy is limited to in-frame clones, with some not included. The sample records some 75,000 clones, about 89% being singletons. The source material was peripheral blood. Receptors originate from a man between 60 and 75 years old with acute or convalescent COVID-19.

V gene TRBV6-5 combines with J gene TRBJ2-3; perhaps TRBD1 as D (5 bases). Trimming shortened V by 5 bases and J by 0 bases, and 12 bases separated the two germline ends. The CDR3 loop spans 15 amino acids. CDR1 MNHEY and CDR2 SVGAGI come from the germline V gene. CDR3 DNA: TGTGCCAGCAGTATCCGACAGCTAAGCACAGATACGCAGTATTTT. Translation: CASSIRQLSTDTQYF.

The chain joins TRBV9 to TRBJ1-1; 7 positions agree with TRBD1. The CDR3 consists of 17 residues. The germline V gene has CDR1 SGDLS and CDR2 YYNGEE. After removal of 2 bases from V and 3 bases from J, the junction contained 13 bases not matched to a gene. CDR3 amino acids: CASSVGPGGFVDTEAFF. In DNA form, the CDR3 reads TGTGCCAGCAGCGTGGGGCCAGGGGGTTTCGTTGACACTGAAGCTTTCTTT. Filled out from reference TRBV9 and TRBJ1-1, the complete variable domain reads DSGVTQTPKHLITATGQRVTLRCSPRSGDLSVYWYQQSLDQGLQFLIQYYNGEERAKGNILERFSAQQFPDLHSELNLSSLELGDSALYFCASSVGPGGFVDTEAFFGQGTRLTVV.

The CDR3, as DNA: TGTGCCAGCAGCCAGGGACTAGGAGAGACCCAGTACTTC. The encoded protein is CASSQGLGETQYF. This chain uses TRBV5-6 with TRBJ2-5, with 8 bases identical to TRBD2. Germline CDR1 SGHDT, CDR2 YYEEEE. The V segment lost 4 bases and the J segment 4 bases; nucleotides outside the gene matches: 3. The CDR3 runs 13 residues.

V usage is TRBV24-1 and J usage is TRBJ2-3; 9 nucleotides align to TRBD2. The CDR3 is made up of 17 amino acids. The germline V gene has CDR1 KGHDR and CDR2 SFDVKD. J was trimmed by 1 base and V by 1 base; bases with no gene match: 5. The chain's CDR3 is CATSDFKGGGGTDTQYF. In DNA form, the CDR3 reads TGTGCCACCAGTGATTTTAAAGGCGGGGGGGGCACAGATACGCAGTATTTT.

This CDR3 reads CASSKVSTGRANSPLHF. Written as DNA, the CDR3 is TGTGCCAGCAGTAAGGTCTCTACGGGGAGGGCTAATTCACCCCTCCACTTT. The rearrangement joins TRBV27 to TRBJ1-6; D is unclear. Germline V gives CDR1 MNHEY, CDR2 SMNVEV (reference sequence). The CDR3 has 17 residues. V lost 5 bases and J 6 bases, leaving 20 bases between the germline ends.

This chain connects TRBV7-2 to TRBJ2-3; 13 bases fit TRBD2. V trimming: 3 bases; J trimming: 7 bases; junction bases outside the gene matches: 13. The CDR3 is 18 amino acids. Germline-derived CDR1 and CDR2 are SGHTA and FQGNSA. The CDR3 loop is CASSFTSGGASRKYTQYF. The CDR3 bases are TGTGCCAGCAGCTTTACTAGCGGGGGGGCATCTAGAAAATATACGCAGTATTTT.

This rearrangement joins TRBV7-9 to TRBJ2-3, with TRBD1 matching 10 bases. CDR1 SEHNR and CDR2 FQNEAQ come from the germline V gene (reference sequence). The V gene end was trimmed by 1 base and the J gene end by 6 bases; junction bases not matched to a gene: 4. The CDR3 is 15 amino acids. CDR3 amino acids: CASSLVRTGGDTQYF. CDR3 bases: TGTGCCAGCAGCTTAGTCCGGACAGGGGGGGATACGCAGTATTTT.

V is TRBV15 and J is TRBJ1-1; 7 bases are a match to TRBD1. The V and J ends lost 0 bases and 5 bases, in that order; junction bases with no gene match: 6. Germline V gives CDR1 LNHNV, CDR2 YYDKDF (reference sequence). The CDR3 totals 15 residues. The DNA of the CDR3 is TGTGCCACCAGCAGAGATCATCAGGGGGGAACTGAAGCTTTCTTT. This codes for CATSRDHQGGTEAFF.

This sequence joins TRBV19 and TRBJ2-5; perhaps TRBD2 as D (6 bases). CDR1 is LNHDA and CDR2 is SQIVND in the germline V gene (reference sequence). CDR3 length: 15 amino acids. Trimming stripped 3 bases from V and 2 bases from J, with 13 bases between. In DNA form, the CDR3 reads TGTGCCAGTAGTATCGGAGGGACCGTACAAGAGACCCAGTACTTC. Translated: CASSIGGTVQETQYF.

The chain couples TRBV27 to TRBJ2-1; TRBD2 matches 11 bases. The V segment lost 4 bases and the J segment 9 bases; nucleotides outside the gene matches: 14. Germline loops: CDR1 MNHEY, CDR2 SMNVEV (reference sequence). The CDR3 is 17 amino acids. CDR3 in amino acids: CASSSLILAGDFIEQFF. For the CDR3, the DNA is TGTGCCAGCAGTTCCCTAATACTAGCGGGAGACTTTATTGAGCAGTTCTTC.

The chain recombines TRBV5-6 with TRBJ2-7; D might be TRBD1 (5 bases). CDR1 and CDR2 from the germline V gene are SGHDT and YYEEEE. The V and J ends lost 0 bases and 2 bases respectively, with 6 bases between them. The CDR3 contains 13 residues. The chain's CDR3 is CASSLAGTYEQYF. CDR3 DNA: TGTGCCAGCAGCTTGGCAGGGACCTACGAGCAGTACTTC. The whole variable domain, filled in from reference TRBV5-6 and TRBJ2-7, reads DAGVTQSPTHLIKTRGQQVTLRCSPKSGHDTVSWYQQALGQGPQFIFQYYEEEERQRGNFPDRFSGHQFPNYSSELNVNALLLGDSALYLCASSLAGTYEQYFGPGTRLTVT.

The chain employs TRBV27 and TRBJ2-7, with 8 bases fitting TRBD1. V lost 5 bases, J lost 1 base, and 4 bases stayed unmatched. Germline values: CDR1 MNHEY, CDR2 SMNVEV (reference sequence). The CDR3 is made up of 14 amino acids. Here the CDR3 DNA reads TGTGCCAGCAGTGGACAGGGTTCATCCTACGAGCAGTACTTC. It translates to CASSGQGSSYEQYF.

The chain's CDR3 is CASSPGVRDTQYF. The CDR3 bases are TGTGCCAGTAGCCCGGGAGTAAGAGATACGCAGTATTTT. The chain joins TRBV19 to TRBJ2-3, with D tentatively TRBD2 (6 bases). There are 13 residues in the CDR3. CDR1 and CDR2 (germline): LNHDA, SQIVND (reference sequence). Trimming took 6 bases from V and 5 from J, leaving 12 bases between them.

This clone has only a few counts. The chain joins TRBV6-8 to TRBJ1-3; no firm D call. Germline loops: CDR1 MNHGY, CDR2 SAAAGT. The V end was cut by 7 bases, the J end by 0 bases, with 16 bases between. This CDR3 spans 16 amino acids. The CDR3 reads CASTARGGHSGNTIYF. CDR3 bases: TGTGCCAGCACGGCGCGGGGAGGCCACTCTGGAAACACCATATATTTT.

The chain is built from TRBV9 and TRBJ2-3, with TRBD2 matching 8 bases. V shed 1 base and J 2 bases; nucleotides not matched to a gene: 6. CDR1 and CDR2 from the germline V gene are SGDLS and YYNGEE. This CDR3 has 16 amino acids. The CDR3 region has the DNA TGTGCCAGCAGCGTATCATCGGGGGGGTTCACAGATACGCAGTATTTT. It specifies CASSVSSGGFTDTQYF.

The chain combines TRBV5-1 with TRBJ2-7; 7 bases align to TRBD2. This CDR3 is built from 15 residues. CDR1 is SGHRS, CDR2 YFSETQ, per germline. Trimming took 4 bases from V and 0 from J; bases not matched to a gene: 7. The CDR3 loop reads CASSREDPSSYEQYF. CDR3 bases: TGCGCCAGCAGCCGGGAGGACCCAAGCTCCTACGAGCAGTACTTC.

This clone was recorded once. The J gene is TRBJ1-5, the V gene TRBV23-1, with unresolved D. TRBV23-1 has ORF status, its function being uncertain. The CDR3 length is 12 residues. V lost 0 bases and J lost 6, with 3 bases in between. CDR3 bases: TGCGCCAGCAGTCAATCGGCTCAGCCCCAGCATTTT. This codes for CASSQSAQPQHF.

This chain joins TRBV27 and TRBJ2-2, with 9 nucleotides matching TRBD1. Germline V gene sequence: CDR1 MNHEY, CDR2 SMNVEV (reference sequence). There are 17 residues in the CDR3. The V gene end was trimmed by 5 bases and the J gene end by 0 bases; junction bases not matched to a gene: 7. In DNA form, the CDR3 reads TGTGCCAGCAGTACAATTACAGGGGGCGCGAACACCGGGGAGCTGTTTTTT. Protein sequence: CASSTITGGANTGELFF.

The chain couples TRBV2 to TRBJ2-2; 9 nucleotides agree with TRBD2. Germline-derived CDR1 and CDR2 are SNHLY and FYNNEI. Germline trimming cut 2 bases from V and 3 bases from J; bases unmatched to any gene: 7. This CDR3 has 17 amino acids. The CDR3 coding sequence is TGTGCCAGCAGTGAAAGGAGGCGGGAGGGCCACACCGGGGAGCTGTTTTTT. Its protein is CASSERRREGHTGELFF.

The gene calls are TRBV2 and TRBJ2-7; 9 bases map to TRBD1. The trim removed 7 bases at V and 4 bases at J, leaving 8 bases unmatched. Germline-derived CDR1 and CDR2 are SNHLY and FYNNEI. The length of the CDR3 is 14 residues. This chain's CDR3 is CASTRPGQGYEQYF. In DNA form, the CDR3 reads TGTGCCAGCACCCGCCCGGGACAGGGATACGAGCAGTACTTC.